This T cell receptor (beta chain) derives from a study of CD8+CD57+ T cells in acquired aplastic anemia. About the study: Sorted CD4+ and CD8+ cells yielded roughly 3.4 ug of DNA on average.

There are a few counts of this clonotype. The antigen is unknown. Selection for sequencing was limited to patients who had shown CD8+CD57+ cell expansion by flow cytometry. When blood sampling took place, the patients had received no therapy. The TCR beta profiling, which covered VDJ combination and CDR3 sequence, was carried out using genomic DNA as the template. One entry per CDR3 protein results from TCRdb running MiXCR on the reads. The sample has around 430,000 distinct CDR3 sequences, about a third seen once. Study-wide results and caveats: The same twenty-nine CD8+ CDR3 sequences occurred in patients and in controls. A significant difference in CD8+ Simpson's diversity between patients and controls was not found.

Per germline, CDR1 MNHNY and CDR2 SVGAGI (reference sequence). The CDR3 consists of 14 residues. Losses at the gene ends were 0 bases for V and 8 bases for J; bases not matched to a gene: 4. V gene TRBV6-6 combines with J gene TRBJ2-1, with 7 bases aligning to TRBD1. The sequence came from a human donor with aplastic anemia. The specimen was sorted CD4+, CD8+, or CD8+CD57+ T cells (not recorded which) from PBMCs. CDR3 DNA: TGTGCCAGCAGTTACTCAGGGGGCAAGGATGAGCAGTTCTTC. This gives the protein CASSYSGGKDEQFF.